This T cell receptor beta chain was identified in a study of blood T cells in healthy people across ages. Alongside a J-beta primer mix, a sample-barcoded 5' primer served in a second PCR lasting roughly 7 to 11 cycles. Every cDNA was tagged by a template-switch adaptor with 12 random nucleotides. In TCRdb, the 5' RACE reads were re-called with MiXCR into one record per CDR3 protein. The sample lists hundreds of thousands of distinct CDR3 sequences, 22% occurring once. Germline CDR1 reads LGHNA; CDR2 reads YNFKEQ. The CDR3 has 14 residues. Trimming stripped 1 base from V and 4 bases from J, with 8 bases between. The sample holds a few counts of this clonotype.

The V and J genes are TRBV4-2 and TRBJ1-3; no firm D call. This sequence was found in a man between 65 and 85 years old in good health. Sequenced material: blood. CDR3 region: CASSQVDPGNTIYF. CDR3 nucleotides: TGTGCCAGCAGCCAAGTGGACCCAGGAAACACCATATATTTT.